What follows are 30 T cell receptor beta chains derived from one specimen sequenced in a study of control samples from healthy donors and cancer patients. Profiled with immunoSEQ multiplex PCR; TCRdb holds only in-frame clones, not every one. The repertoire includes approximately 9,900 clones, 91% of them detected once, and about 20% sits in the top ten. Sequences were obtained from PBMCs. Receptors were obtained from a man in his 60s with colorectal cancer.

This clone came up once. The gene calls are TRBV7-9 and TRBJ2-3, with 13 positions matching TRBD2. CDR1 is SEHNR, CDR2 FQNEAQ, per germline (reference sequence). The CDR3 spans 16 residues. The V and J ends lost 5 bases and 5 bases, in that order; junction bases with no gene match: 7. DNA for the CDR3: TGTGCCAGCAGCAAAACTAGCGGGGGGGCCAGAGATACGCAGTATTTT. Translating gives CASSKTSGGARDTQYF.

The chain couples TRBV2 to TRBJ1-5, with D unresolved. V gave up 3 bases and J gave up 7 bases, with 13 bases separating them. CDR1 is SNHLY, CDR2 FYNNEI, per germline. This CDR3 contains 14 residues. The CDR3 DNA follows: TGTGCCAGCAGTGATATGGGGAGGGAACAGCCCCAGCATTTT. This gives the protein CASSDMGREQPQHF.

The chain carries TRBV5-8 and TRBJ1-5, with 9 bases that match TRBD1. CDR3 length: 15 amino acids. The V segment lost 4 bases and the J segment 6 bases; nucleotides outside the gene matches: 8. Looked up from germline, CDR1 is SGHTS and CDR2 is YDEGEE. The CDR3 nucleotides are TGTGCCAGCAGCCTTGGGACAGGGTTCGGTCAGCCCCAGCATTTT. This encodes CASSLGTGFGQPQHF.

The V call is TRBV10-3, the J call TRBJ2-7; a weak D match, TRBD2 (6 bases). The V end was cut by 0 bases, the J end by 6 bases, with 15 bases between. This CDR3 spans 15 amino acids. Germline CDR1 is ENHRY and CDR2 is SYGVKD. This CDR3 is CAISESLGLTTEQYF. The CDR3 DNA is TGTGCCATCAGTGAGTCGCTGGGACTCACCACCGAGCAGTACTTC.

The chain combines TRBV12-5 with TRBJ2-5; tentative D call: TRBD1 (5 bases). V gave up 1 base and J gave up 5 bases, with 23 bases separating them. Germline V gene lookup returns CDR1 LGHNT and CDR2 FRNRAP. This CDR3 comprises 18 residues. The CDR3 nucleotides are TGTGCTAGTGGTTTGGAAACCTACTCGACAGTACAAACTGAGACCCAGTACTTC. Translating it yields CASGLETYSTVQTETQYF.

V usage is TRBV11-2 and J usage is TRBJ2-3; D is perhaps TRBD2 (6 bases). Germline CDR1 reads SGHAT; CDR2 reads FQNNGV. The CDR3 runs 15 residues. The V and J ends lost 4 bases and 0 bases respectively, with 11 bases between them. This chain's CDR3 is CASSWGTVSTDTQYF. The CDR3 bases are TGTGCCAGCAGCTGGGGGACTGTTAGCACAGATACGCAGTATTTT.

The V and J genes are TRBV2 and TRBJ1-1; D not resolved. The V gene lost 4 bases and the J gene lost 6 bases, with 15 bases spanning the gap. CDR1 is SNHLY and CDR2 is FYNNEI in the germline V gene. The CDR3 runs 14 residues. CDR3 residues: CASSAAGGVAEAFF. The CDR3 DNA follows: TGTGCCAGCAGTGCCGCCGGTGGGGTGGCTGAAGCTTTCTTT.

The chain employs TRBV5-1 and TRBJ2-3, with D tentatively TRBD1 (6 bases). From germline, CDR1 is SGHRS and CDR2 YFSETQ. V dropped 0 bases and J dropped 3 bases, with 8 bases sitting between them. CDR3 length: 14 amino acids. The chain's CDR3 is CASSLDTGTDTQYF. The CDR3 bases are TGCGCCAGCAGCTTGGATACAGGGACAGATACGCAGTATTTT.

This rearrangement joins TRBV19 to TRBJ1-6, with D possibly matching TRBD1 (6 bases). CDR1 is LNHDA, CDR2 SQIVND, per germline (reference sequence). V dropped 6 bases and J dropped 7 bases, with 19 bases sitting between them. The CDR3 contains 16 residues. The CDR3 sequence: CASRVGTSSPNSPLHF. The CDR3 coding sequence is TGTGCCAGTAGGGTTGGGACAAGCAGTCCCAATTCACCCCTCCACTTT.

The CDR3 loop reads CASSPPGTGVNYGYTF. CDR3 in DNA: TGTGCCAGCTCACCCCCCGGGACAGGGGTTAACTATGGCTACACCTTC. The rearrangement uses TRBV18 and TRBJ1-2; 10 bases fit TRBD1. After removal of 3 bases from V and 1 base from J, the junction contained 5 bases not matched to a gene. This CDR3 is built from 16 residues. From germline, CDR1 is KGHSH and CDR2 LQKENI.

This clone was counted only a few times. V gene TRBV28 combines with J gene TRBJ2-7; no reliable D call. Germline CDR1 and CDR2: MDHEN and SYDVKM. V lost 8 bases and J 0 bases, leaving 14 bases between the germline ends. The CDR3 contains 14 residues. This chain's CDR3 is CASGSASSSYEQYF. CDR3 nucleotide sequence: TGTGCCAGCGGCAGTGCTAGTAGCTCCTACGAGCAGTACTTC.

The CDR3 region is CSADRAYEQYF. In DNA, the CDR3 is TGCAGTGCCGACAGGGCCTACGAGCAGTACTTC. V usage is TRBV20-1 and J usage is TRBJ2-7, with TRBD1 matching over 7 bases. This CDR3 spans 11 amino acids. V lost 6 bases and J lost 2; bases outside the gene matches: 1. Germline V gene lookup returns CDR1 DFQATT and CDR2 SNEGSKA (reference sequence).

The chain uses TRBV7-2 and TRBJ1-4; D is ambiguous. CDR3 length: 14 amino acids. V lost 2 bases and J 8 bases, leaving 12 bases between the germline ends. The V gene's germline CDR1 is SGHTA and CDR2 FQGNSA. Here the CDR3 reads CASSLRGLGEKLFF. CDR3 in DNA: TGTGCCAGCAGCTTACGGGGTCTCGGAGAAAAACTGTTTTTT. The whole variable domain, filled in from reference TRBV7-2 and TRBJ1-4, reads GAGVSQSPSNKVTEKGKDVELRCDPISGHTALYWYRQSLGQGLEFLIYFQGNSAPDKSGLPSDRFSAERTGGSVSTLTIQRTQQEDSAVYLCASSLRGLGEKLFFGSGTQLSVL.

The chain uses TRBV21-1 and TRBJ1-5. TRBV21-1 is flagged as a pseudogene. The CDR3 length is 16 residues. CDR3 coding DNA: TGTGCCAGCAGCAAAGGAGGGGAGGAGAGCAATCAGCCCCAGCATTTT. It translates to CASSKGGEESNQPQHF.

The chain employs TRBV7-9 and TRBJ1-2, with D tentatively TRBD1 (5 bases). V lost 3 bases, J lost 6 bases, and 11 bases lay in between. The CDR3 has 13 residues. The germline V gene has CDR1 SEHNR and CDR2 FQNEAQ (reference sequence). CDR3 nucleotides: TGTGCCAGCAGCTTCGGCAGGGAGGATGGCTACACCTTC. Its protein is CASSFGREDGYTF.

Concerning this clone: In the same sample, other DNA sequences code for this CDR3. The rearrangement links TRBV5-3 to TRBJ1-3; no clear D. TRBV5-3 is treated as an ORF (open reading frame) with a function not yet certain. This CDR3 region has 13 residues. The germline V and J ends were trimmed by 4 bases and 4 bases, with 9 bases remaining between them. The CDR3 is CARSRTGGNTIYF. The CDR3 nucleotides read TGTGCCAGAAGCCGGACCGGCGGAAACACCATATATTTT.

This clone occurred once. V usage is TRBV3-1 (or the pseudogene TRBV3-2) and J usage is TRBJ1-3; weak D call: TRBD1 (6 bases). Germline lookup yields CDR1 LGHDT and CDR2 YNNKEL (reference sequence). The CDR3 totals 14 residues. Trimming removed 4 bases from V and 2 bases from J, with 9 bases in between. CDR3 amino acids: CASSRQGTGNTIYF. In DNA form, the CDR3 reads TGTGCCAGCAGCCGTCAGGGGACTGGAAACACCATATATTTT.

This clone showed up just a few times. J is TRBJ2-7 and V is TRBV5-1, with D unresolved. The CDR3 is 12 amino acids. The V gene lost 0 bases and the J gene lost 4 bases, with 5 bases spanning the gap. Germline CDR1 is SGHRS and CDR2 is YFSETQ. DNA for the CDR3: TGCGCCAGCAGCTTGGGGGCATACGAGCAGTACTTC. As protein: CASSLGAYEQYF.

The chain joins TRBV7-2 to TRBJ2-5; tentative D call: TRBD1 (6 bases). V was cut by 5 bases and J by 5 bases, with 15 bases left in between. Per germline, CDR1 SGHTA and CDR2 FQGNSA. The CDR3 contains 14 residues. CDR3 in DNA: TGTGCCAGCAGCCCCCACAGGGTATACGAGACCCAGTACTTC. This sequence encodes CASSPHRVYETQYF.

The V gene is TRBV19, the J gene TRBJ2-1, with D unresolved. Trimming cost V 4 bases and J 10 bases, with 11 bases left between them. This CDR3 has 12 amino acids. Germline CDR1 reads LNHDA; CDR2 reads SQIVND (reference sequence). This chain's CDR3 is CASSKLAAEQFF. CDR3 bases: TGTGCCAGTAGTAAGTTGGCGGCCGAGCAGTTCTTC.

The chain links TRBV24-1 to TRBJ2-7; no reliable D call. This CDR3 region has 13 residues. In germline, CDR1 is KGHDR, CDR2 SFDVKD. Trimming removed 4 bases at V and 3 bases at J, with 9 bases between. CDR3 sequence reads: CATSDRHRYEQYF. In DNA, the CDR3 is TGTGCCACCAGTGACAGGCATCGCTACGAGCAGTACTTC.

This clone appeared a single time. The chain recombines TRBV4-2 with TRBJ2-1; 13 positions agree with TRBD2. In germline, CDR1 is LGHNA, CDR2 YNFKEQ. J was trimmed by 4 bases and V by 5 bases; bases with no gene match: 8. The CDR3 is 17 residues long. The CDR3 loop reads CASSSGLLAGGYNEQFF. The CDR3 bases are TGTGCCAGCAGCTCCGGGTTACTAGCGGGGGGGTACAATGAGCAGTTCTTC.

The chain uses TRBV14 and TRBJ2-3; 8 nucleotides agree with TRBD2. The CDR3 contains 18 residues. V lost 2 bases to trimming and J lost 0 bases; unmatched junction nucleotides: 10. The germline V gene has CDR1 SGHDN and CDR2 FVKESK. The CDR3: CASSQSWLAGLSTDTQYF. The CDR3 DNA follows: TGTGCCAGCAGCCAAAGCTGGTTAGCGGGGCTTAGCACAGATACGCAGTATTTT. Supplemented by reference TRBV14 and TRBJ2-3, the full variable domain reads EAGVTQFPSHSVIEKGQTVTLRCDPISGHDNLYWYRRVMGKEIKFLLHFVKESKQDESGMPNNRFLAERTGGTYSTLKVQPAELEDSGVYFCASSQSWLAGLSTDTQYFGPGTRLTVL.

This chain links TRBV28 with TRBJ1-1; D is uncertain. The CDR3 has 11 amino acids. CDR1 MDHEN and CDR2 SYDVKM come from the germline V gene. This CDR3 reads CGARSDTEAFF. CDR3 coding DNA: TGTGGGGCCCGTTCGGACACTGAAGCTTTCTTT. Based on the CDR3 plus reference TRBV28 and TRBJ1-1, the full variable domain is DVKVTQSSRYLVKRTGEKVFLECVQDMDHENMFWYRQDPGLGLRLIYFSYDVKMKEKGDIPEGYSVSREKKERFSLILESASTNQTSMYLCGARSDTEAFFGQGTRLTVV.

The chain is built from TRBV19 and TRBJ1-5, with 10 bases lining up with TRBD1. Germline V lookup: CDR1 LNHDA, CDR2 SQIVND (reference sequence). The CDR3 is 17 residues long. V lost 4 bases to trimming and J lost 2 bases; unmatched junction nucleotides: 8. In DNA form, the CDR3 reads TGTGCCAGTAGTACCGACAGGGGGCTAATTGGCAATCAGCCCCAGCATTTT. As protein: CASSTDRGLIGNQPQHF.

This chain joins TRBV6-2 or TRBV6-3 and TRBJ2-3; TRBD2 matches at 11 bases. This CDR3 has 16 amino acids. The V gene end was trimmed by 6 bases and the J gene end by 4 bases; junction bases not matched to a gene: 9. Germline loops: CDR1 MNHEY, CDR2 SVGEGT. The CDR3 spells CASSRRLAGGSDTQYF. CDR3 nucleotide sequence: TGTGCCAGCAGCCGTCGGCTAGCGGGGGGTTCAGATACGCAGTATTTT.

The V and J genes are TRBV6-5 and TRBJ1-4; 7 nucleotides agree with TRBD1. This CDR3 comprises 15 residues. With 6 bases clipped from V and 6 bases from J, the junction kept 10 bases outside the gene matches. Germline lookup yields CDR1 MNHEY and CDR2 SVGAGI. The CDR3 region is CASSRLRQGDEKLFF. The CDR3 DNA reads TGTGCCAGCAGCCGTCTAAGACAGGGCGATGAAAAACTGTTTTTT.

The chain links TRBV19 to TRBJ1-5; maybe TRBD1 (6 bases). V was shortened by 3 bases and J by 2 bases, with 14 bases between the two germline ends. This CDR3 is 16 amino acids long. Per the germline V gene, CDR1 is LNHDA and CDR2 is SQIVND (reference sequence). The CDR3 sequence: CASSIRGALGNQPQHF. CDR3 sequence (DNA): TGTGCCAGTAGTATTAGGGGGGCGCTGGGCAATCAGCCCCAGCATTTT.

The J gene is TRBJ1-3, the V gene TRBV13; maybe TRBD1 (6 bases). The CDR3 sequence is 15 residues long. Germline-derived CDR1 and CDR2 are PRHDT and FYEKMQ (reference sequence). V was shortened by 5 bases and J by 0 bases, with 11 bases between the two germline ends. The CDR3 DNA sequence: TGTGCCAGCAGCCCCGGACAGAACTCTGGAAACACCATATATTTT. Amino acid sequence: CASSPGQNSGNTIYF.

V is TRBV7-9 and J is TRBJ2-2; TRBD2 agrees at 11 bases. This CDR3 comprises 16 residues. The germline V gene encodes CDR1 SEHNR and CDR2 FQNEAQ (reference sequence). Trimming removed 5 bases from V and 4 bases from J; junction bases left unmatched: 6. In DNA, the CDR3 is TGTGCCAGCAGCCCTGGGACTAGCGGAGTCACCGGGGAGCTGTTTTTT. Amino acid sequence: CASSPGTSGVTGELFF.